This T cell receptor (beta chain) was identified during a study of cytomegalovirus exposure and HLA in healthy donors. As regards this clone: Antigen: not known.

Study conclusions and caveats: A later look showed TCR association rates differing by HLA locus, highest for DRB1 and lowest for HLA-C. Under 20,000 TCR beta sequences were associated with HLA alleles at 0.05 false discovery rate in a later analysis. A previous analysis found most TCR beta V segments productive roughly 87% or roughly 30% of the time.

This PCR relied on a set of 60 Vbeta primers and 13 Jbeta primers. Clones were sequenced by immunoSEQ multiplex PCR, and TCRdb holds only the in-frame ones, with some missing. The sample records 75,000 to 90,000 clones, around 70% being singletons. The receptor was derived from a man aged 25 to 40 in good health and CMV-seropositive. Material for sequencing was PBMCs.

CDR3 amino acids: CASSYGGAGGYTF. The DNA of the CDR3 is TGTGCCAGCAGTTACGGCGGGGCAGGTGGCTACACCTTC. The V gene is TRBV6-5, the J gene TRBJ1-2; a weak D match, TRBD1 (5 bases). The germline CDR1 and CDR2 sequences are MNHEY and SVGAGI. CDR3 size: 13 residues. Trimming cost V 2 bases and J 7 bases, with 11 bases left between them.